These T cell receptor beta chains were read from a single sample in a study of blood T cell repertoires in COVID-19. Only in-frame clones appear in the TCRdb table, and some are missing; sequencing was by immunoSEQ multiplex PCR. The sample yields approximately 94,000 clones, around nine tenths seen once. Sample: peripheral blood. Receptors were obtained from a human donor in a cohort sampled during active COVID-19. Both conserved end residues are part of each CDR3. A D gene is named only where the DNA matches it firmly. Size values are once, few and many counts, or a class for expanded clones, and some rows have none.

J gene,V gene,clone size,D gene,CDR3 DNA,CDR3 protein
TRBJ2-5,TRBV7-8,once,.,TGTGCCAGCAGCTTACAGCGGATGGGGGGAGAGACCCAGTACTTC,CASSLQRMGGETQYF
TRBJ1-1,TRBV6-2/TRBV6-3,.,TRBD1,TGTGCCAGCAGTGGGACAGGGTATGGAGCTTTCTTT,CASSGTGYGAFF
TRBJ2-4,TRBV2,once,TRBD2,TGTGCCAGCAGTGCCGGGGCGGGGGGCATTCAGTACTTC,CASSAGAGGIQYF
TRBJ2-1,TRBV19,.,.,TGTGCCAGTAGTATTTACGGGAACTCCTACAATGAGCAGTTCTTC,CASSIYGNSYNEQFF
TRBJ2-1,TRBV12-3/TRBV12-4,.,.,TGTGCCAGCAGTTCCAGACACTACAATGAGCAGTTCTTC,CASSSRHYNEQFF
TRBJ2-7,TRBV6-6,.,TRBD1,TGTGCCAGCAGACAGGACAGGGATTCCTACGAGCAGTACTTC,CASRQDRDSYEQYF
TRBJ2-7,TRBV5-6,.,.,TGTGCCAGCAGCTTGTCAAGGGGGGAGCAGTACTTC,CASSLSRGEQYF
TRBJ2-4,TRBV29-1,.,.,TGCAGCGTGACTCACGGTACAGCCAAAAACATTCAGTACTTC,CSVTHGTAKNIQYF
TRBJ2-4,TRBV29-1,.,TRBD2,TGCAGCGCTTCTGGTAGCGGGAGCGTCGGAAACATTCAGTACTTC,CSASGSGSVGNIQYF
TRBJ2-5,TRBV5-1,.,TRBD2,TGCGCCAGCAGCTTGGTGGGACTAGCGGCCAAAGAGACCCAGTACTTC,CASSLVGLAAKETQYF